Following are 8 T cell receptor beta chains from one sample sequenced in a study of blood T cell repertoires in COVID-19. Sequencing was performed with immunoSEQ multiplex PCR; in TCRdb, only in-frame clones are kept and a portion is missing. The table has about 120,000 clones, roughly 88% seen once. The sample consisted of peripheral blood. These receptor sequences come from a woman between 65 and 79 years old who had recovered from COVID-19.

V gene TRBV4-3 combines with J gene TRBJ2-3; 15 bases fit TRBD2. Germline lookup yields CDR1 LGHNA and CDR2 YSLEER. This CDR3 is built from 16 residues. Trimming at V came to 0 bases and at J to 6 bases, leaving 1 base not matched to a gene. CDR3 sequence (DNA): TGCGCCAGCAGCCAAGATGGGACTAGCGGGAGGGATACGCAGTATTTT. The encoded protein is CASSQDGTSGRDTQYF.

This chain connects TRBV4-3 to TRBJ1-4; no firm D call. In germline, CDR1 is LGHNA, CDR2 YSLEER. V lost 4 bases and J lost 0, with 6 bases in between. The CDR3 runs to 14 residues. CDR3 loop: CASSLQATNEKLFF. The DNA of the CDR3 is TGCGCCAGCAGCCTACAAGCAACTAATGAAAAACTGTTTTTT.

As regards this clone: This sample includes further DNA sequences coding for the same CDR3. CDR3 region: CAWGRQAIQETQYF. CDR3 in DNA: TGTGCCTGGGGAAGACAGGCGATTCAAGAGACCCAGTACTTC. The V gene is TRBV30, the J gene TRBJ2-5, with D possibly matching TRBD1 (6 bases). CDR1 and CDR2 (germline): GTSNPN, SVGIG (reference sequence). V lost 5 bases, J lost 2 bases, and 15 bases lay in between. CDR3 length: 14 residues. Filled out from reference TRBV30 and TRBJ2-5, the complete variable domain reads SQTIHQWPATLVQPVGSPLSLECTVEGTSNPNLYWYRQAAGRGLQLLFYSVGIGQISSEVPQNLSASRPQDRQFILSSKKLLLSDSGFYLCAWGRQAIQETQYFGPGTRLLVL.

The chain recombines TRBV18 with TRBJ2-1, with a tentative D call TRBD2 (6 bases). Germline V gene sequence: CDR1 KGHSH, CDR2 LQKENI. Trimming left V 3 bases short and J 2 bases short, with 14 bases between. CDR3 length: 16 residues. CDR3 sequence: CASSPVGGGTYNEQFF. CDR3 coding DNA: TGTGCCAGCTCACCGGTTGGTGGCGGGACCTACAATGAGCAGTTCTTC.

The gene calls are TRBV7-9 and TRBJ2-4, with TRBD1 as a possible D gene (6 bases). The CDR3 consists of 11 residues. V was pared by 10 bases and J by 9 bases, with 13 bases between. The germline V gene encodes CDR1 SEHNR and CDR2 FQNEAQ (reference sequence). The DNA for the CDR3 is TGTGCCACGCAGGGGAATGGCATTCAGTACTTC. It translates to CATQGNGIQYF.

The CDR3 DNA reads as TGTGCCAGCTCACCACGGCGGTCTGAAGCTTTCTTT. Its protein is CASSPRRSEAFF. The V call is TRBV18, the J call TRBJ1-1; no firm D call. The V and J ends lost 1 base and 6 bases respectively, with 6 bases between them. Germline V gene lookup returns CDR1 KGHSH and CDR2 LQKENI. This CDR3 is 12 amino acids long.

This clone was seen just once. The chain has TRBV2 and TRBJ2-3, with 9 bases that match TRBD1. V was pared by 8 bases and J by 5 bases, with 5 bases of the junction left unmatched. The CDR3 runs 13 residues. Germline-derived CDR1 and CDR2 are SNHLY and FYNNEI. The CDR3 reads CASGTGRRDTQYF. The CDR3 DNA reads TGTGCCAGCGGGACAGGGCGAAGAGATACGCAGTATTTT.

The V and J genes are TRBV5-1 and TRBJ1-4; TRBD1 agrees at 8 bases. The J segment lost 3 bases and the V segment lost 3 bases, leaving 7 bases of the junction unmatched. The germline CDR1 and CDR2 sequences are SGHRS and YFSETQ. The CDR3 has 16 amino acids. Here the CDR3 reads CASSSTPGQANEKLFF. In nucleotides, the CDR3 is TGCGCCAGCAGCTCAACCCCGGGACAGGCTAATGAAAAACTGTTTTTT.